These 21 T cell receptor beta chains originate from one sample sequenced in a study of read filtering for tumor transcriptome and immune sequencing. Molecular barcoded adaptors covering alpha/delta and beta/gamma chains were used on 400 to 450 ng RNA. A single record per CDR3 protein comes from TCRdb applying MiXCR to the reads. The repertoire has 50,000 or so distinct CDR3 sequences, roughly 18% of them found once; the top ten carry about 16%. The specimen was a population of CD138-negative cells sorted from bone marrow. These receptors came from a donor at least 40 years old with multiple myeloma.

This chain's CDR3 is CAITQGAGTEAFF. CDR3 in DNA: TGTGCCATCACGCAGGGGGCAGGTACTGAAGCTTTCTTT. The rearrangement uses TRBV6-2 or TRBV6-3 and TRBJ1-1, with 8 bases fitting TRBD1. Trimming took 10 bases from V and 5 from J; bases not matched to a gene: 9. Germline CDR1 and CDR2: MNHEY and SVGEGT. The CDR3 is 13 amino acids.

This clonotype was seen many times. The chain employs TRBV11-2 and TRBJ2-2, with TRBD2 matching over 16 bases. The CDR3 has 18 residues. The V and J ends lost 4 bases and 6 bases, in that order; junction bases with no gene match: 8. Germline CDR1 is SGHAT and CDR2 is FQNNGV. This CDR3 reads CASSSGLAGGRAPGELFF. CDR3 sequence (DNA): TGTGCCAGCAGCTCGGGACTAGCGGGAGGGCGGGCACCCGGGGAGCTGTTTTTT.

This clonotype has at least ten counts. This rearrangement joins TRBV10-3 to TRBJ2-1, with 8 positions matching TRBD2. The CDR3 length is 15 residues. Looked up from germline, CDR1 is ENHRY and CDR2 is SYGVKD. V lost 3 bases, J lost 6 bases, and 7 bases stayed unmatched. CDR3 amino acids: CAISETAGGINEQFF. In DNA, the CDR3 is TGTGCCATCAGTGAAACGGCGGGAGGAATCAATGAGCAGTTCTTC.

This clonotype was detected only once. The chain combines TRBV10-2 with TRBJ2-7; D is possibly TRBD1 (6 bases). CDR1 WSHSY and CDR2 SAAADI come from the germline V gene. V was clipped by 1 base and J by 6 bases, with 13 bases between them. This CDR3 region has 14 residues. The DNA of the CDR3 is TGCGCCAGCAGTGAGTTGGACAGCCCCCGCGAGCAGTACTTC. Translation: CASSELDSPREQYF.

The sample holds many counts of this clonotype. The CDR3 here is CASSLSGSTDTQYF. In nucleotides, the CDR3 is TGTGCCAGCAGCTTATCCGGTAGCACAGATACGCAGTATTTT. The rearrangement uses TRBV7-2 and TRBJ2-3; D call uncertain. CDR3 length equals 14 residues. Per the germline V gene, CDR1 is SGHTA and CDR2 is FQGNSA. V lost 2 bases, J lost 0 bases, and 6 bases lay in between.

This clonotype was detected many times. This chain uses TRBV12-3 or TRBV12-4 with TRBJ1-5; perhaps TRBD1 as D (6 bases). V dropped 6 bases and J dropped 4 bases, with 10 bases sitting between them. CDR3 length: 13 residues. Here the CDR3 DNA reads TGTGCCAGCAGCTCCAGGGGTAATCAGCCCCAGCATTTT. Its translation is CASSSRGNQPQHF.

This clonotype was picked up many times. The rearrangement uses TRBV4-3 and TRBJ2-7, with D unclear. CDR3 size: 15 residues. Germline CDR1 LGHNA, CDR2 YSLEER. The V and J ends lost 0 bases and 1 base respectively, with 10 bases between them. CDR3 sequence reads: CASSQESTGSYEQYF. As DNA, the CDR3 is TGCGCCAGCAGCCAAGAAAGCACGGGTTCCTACGAGCAGTACTTC.

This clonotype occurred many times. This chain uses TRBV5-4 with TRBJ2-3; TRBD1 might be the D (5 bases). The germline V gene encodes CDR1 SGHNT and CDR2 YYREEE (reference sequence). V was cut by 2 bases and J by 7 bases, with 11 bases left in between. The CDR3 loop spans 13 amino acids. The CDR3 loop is CASSFMTVNTQYF. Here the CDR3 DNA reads TGTGCCAGCAGCTTTATGACAGTAAATACGCAGTATTTT.

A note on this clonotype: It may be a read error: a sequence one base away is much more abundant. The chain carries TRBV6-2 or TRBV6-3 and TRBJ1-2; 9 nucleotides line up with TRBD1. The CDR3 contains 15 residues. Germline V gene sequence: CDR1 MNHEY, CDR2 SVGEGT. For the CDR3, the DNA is TGTGCCGGCAGTTACTCGAGACAGGGGGACTATGGCTACACCTTC. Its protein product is CAGSYSRQGDYGYTF.

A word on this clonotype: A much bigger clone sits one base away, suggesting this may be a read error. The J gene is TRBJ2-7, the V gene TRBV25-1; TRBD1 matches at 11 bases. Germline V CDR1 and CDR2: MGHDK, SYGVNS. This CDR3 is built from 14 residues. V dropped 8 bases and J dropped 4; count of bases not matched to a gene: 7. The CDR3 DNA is TGTGCCAGCGGTGGACAGGGGGCCCTTTACGAGCAGTACTTC. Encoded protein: CASGGQGALYEQYF.

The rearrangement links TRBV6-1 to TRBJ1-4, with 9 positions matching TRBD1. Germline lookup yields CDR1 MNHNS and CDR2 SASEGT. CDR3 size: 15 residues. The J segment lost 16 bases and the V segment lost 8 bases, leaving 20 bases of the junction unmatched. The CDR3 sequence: CASSPGQGVSDTQFF. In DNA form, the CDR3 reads TGTGCCAGCTCTCCGGGACAGGGAGTTTCTGATACGCAGTTTTTT.

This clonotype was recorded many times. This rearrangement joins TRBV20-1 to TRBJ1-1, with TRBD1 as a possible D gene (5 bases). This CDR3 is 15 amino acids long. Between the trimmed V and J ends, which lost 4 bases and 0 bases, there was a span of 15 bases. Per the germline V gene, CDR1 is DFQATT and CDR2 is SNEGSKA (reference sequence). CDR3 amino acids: CSANGGVAMNTEAFF. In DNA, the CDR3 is TGCAGTGCTAATGGAGGGGTAGCGATGAACACTGAAGCTTTCTTT.

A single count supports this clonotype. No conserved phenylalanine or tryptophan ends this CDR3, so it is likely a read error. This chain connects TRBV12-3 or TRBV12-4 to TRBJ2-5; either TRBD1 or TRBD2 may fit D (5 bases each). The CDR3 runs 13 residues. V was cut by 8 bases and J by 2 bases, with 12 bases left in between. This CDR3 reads CASRGGLQETQYY. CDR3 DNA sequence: TGTGCCAGCCGGGGCGGCCTACAAGAGACCCAGTACTAC.

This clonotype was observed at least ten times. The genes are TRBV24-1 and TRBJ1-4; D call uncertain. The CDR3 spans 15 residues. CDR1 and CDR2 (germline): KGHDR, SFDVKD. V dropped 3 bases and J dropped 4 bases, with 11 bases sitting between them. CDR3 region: CATSDPRAGNEKLFF. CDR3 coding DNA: TGTGCCACCAGTGATCCTCGGGCGGGTAATGAAAAACTGTTTTTT.

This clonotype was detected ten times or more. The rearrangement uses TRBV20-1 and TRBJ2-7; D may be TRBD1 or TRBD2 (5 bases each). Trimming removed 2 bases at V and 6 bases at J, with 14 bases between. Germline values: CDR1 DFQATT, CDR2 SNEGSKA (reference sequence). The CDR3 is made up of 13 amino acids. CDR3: CSARTRVLGEQYF. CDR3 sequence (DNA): TGCAGTGCTAGAACCAGGGTACTAGGCGAGCAGTACTTC.

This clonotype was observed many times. The CDR3 loop is CASSMVQGRISNQPQHF. Written as DNA, the CDR3 is TGTGCCAGTAGTATGGTGCAGGGACGGATTAGCAATCAGCCCCAGCATTTT. The chain has TRBV19 and TRBJ1-5; weak D call: TRBD1 (5 bases). Trimming cost V 3 bases and J 0 bases, with 15 bases left between them. This CDR3 has 17 amino acids. Looked up from germline, CDR1 is LNHDA and CDR2 is SQIVND (reference sequence).

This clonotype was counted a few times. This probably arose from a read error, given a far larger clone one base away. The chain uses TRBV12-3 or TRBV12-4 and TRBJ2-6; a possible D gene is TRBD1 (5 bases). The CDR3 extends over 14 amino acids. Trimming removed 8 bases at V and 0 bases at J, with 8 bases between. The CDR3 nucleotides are TGTGCCAGCTGGGGCTTCTCTGGGGCCAACGTCCTGACTTTC. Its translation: CASWGFSGANVLTF.

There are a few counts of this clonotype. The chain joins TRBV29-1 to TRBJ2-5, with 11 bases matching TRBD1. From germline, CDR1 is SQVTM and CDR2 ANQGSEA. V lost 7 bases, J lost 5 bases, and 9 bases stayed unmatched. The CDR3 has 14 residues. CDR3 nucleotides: TGCAGCGGAGGACAGGGGGCTGGGTTCGAGACCCAGTACTTC. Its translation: CSGGQGAGFETQYF.

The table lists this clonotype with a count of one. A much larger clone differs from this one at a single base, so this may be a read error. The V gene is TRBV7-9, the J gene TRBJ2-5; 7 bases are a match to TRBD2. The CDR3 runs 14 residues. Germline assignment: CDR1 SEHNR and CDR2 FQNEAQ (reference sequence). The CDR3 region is CASSFAGREEAQYF. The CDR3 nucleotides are TGTGCCAGCAGCTTTGCGGGGAGGGAAGAGGCCCAGTACTTC. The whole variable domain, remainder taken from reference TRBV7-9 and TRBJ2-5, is DTGVSQNPRHKITKRGQNVTFRCDPISEHNRLYWYRQTLGQGPEFLTYFQNEAQLEKSRLLSDRFSAERPKGSFSTLEIQRTEQGDSAMYLCASSFAGREEAQYFGPGTRLLVL.

CDR3 residues: CASSPTMTSGGIGAQHF. The CDR3 DNA sequence: TGCGCCAGCAGCCCCACAATGACCTCAGGGGGGATTGGGGCCCAGCATTTT. The V call is TRBV4-3, the J call TRBJ1-5, with TRBD1 matching over 7 bases. The CDR3 spans 17 residues. Germline loops: CDR1 LGHNA, CDR2 YSLEER. The V segment lost 4 bases and the J segment 11 bases; nucleotides outside the gene matches: 20.

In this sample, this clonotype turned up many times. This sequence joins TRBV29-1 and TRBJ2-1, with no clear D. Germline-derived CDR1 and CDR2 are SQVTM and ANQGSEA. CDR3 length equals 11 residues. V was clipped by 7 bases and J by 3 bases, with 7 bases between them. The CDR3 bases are TGCAGCGCCGATGTCTACAATGAGCAGTTCTTC. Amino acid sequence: CSADVYNEQFF.